This T cell receptor (beta chain) was sequenced in a study of blood T cell repertoires in COVID-19. The CDR3 runs 16 residues. Between the trimmed V and J ends, which lost 4 bases and 0 bases, there was a span of 13 bases. CDR1 is SEHNR and CDR2 is FQNEAQ in the germline V gene (reference sequence). Using immunoSEQ multiplex PCR, the repertoire was profiled, and TCRdb retains in-frame clones only, with some absent. The sample gives around 220,000 clones, 84% of which show up once; 5.5% to 7.5% is in the top ten. Sequenced input: PBMCs or T cells enriched from blood (not recorded which). This sequence originates from a woman aged 40 to 49 who had recovered from COVID-19. The chain employs TRBV7-9 and TRBJ2-1, with D tentatively TRBD1 (6 bases). CDR3 region: CASSYRQAASYNEQFF. The CDR3 coding sequence is TGTGCCAGCAGCTATAGACAGGCCGCCTCCTACAATGAGCAGTTCTTC.